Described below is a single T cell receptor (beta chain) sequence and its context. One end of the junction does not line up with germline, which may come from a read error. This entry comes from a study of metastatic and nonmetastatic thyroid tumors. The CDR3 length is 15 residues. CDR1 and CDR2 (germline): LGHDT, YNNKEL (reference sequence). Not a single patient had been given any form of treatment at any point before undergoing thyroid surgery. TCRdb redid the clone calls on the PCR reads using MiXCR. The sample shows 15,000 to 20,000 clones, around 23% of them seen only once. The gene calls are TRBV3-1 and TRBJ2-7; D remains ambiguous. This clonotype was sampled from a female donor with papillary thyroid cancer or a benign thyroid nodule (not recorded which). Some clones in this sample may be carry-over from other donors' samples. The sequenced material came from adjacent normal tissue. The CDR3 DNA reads TGTGCCAGCAGTCAAGTCGGCCGTAGCCCCTACGAGCAGTACTTC. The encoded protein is CASSQVGRSPYEQYF.